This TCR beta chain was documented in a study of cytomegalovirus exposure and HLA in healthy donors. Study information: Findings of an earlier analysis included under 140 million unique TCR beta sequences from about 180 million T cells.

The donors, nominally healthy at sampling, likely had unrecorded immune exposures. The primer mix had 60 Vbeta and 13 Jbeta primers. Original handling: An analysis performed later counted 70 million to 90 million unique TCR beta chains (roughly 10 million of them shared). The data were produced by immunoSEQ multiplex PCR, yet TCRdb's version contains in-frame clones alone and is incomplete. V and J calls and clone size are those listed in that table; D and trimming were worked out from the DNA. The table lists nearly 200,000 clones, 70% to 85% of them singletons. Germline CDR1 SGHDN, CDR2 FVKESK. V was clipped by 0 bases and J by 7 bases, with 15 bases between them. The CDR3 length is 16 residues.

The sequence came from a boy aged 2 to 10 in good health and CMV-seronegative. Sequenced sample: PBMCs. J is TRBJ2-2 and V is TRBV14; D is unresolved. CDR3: CASSQDLVVDGGELFF. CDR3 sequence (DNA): TGTGCCAGCAGCCAAGACCTCGTAGTTGATGGCGGGGAGCTGTTTTTT.